These 9 T cell receptor beta chains were sequenced from one sample in a study of blood T cells in healthy people across ages. Together with a sample-barcoded 5' primer, a J-beta primer mix was included in a second PCR lasting about 7 to 12 cycles. A single record per CDR3 protein comes from TCRdb applying MiXCR to the 5' RACE reads. Altogether about a million distinct CDR3 sequences are present, roughly 47% being singletons, with the ten largest covering 20% to 25%. The sequencing input was blood. The receptors shown here come from an older woman in good health.

The chain uses TRBV29-1 and TRBJ2-1, with D uncertain. V shed 3 bases and J shed 15 bases, with 15 bases lying between them. The CDR3 has 11 amino acids. Germline V gives CDR1 SQVTM, CDR2 ANQGSEA. This chain's CDR3 is CSVEGHDTVFF. The DNA for the CDR3 is TGCAGCGTTGAGGGCCATGACACCGTGTTCTTC.

This rearrangement joins TRBV29-1 to TRBJ1-1, with 7 positions matching TRBD1. The CDR3 consists of 13 residues. V was pared by 6 bases and J by 3 bases, with 7 bases of the junction left unmatched. Germline CDR1 SQVTM, CDR2 ANQGSEA. The DNA of the CDR3 is TGCAGCGTAATGACAGGGATGGACACTGAAGCTTTCTTT. Translated, it gives CSVMTGMDTEAFF. The full variable domain, with the rest looked up from reference TRBV29-1 and TRBJ1-1, is SAVISQKPSRDICQRGTSLTIQCQVDSQVTMMFWYRQQPGQSLTLIATANQGSEATYESGFVIDKFPISRPNLTFSTLTVSNMSPEDSSIYLCSVMTGMDTEAFFGQGTRLTVV.

This rearrangement joins TRBV6-2 or TRBV6-3 to TRBJ2-7, with 10 bases identical to TRBD2. Germline CDR1 MNHEY, CDR2 SVGEGT. The CDR3 extends over 15 amino acids. V gave up 6 bases and J gave up 1 base; unmatched junction bases: 6. The CDR3 coding sequence is TGTGCCAGCAGACAGCGGGAGGGGATTTCCTACGAGCAGTACTTC. Translated, it gives CASRQREGISYEQYF.

The chain links TRBV6-1 to TRBJ2-7, with TRBD2 as a possible D gene (6 bases). Trimming pared 2 bases from V and 4 bases from J, leaving 18 bases between. This CDR3 comprises 16 residues. Germline CDR1 reads MNHNS; CDR2 reads SASEGT. CDR3 in amino acids: CASSERLAGSTYEQYF. The CDR3 DNA is TGTGCCAGCAGTGAAAGGCTGGCGGGATCGACTTACGAGCAGTACTTC.

This clonotype showed up just a few times. J is TRBJ2-1 and V is TRBV20-1, with a weak D call TRBD2 (5 bases). Between the trimmed V and J ends, which lost 3 bases and 3 bases, there was a span of 12 bases. The germline CDR1 and CDR2 sequences are DFQATT and SNEGSKA (reference sequence). The CDR3 consists of 14 residues. CDR3 sequence: CSASTTRNYNEQFF. The CDR3, as DNA: TGCAGTGCTAGTACTACTAGAAACTACAATGAGCAGTTCTTC.

The chain joins TRBV10-2 to TRBJ2-1, with 12 positions matching TRBD2. TRBJ2-7 matches the DNA end more closely, so the J call is doubtful. The V gene's germline CDR1 is WSHSY and CDR2 SAAADI. This CDR3 has 19 amino acids. This CDR3 reads CASSESLVGLAGGPSEQYF. In DNA form, the CDR3 reads TGCGCCAGCAGTGAGTCGTTAGTAGGGCTAGCGGGAGGGCCTAGCGAGCAGTACTTC.

This clonotype showed up many times. The DNA for the CDR3 is TGTGCCAGCAGCTTCAGGGGGCGCGACGAGCAGTACTTC. Translation gives CASSFRGRDEQYF. J is TRBJ2-7 and V is TRBV7-9, with TRBD1 matching over 8 bases. This CDR3 has 13 amino acids. The V and J ends lost 3 bases and 5 bases, in that order; junction bases with no gene match: 3. Per germline, CDR1 SEHNR and CDR2 FQNEAQ (reference sequence).

DNA for the CDR3: TGTGCCAGCAGTATAATCAGAGACTATGAGCAGTACTTC. Its protein is CASSIIRDYEQYF. V usage is TRBV6-5 and J usage is TRBJ2-5, with a possible D match to TRBD2 (5 bases). The germline CDR1 and CDR2 sequences are MNHEY and SVGAGI. The V and J ends lost 5 bases and 11 bases respectively, with 18 bases between them. The length of the CDR3 is 13 residues.

This clonotype was counted a few times. This chain connects TRBV6-5 to TRBJ2-7; D possibly corresponds to TRBD1 (6 bases). The end of the DNA is better explained by TRBJ2-5, so the J call may be wrong. The CDR3 is 16 residues long. Germline CDR1 and CDR2: MNHEY and SVGAGI. The CDR3: CASSKNTDRLYETQYF. The DNA of the CDR3 is TGTGCCAGCAGTAAAAATACGGACAGACTTTATGAGACCCAGTACTTC.